Each of the 18 T cell receptor beta chains below was sequenced from the same sample in a study of blood T cells in healthy people across ages. A J-beta primer mix and a sample-barcoded 5' primer were used in a second PCR of about 6 to 12 cycles. TCRdb called the 5' RACE reads again in MiXCR, with one record for every CDR3 protein. The sample consists of 600,000 or so distinct CDR3 sequences, 25% to 30% of them appearing once. Sequenced input: blood. The origin of the receptors is a woman aged 80 or over in good health.

There are a few counts of this clonotype. The rearrangement links TRBV20-1 to TRBJ1-1; TRBD1 matches 10 bases. The CDR3 spans 17 residues. CDR1 is DFQATT and CDR2 is SNEGSKA in the germline V gene (reference sequence). V gave up 1 base and J gave up 0 bases; unmatched junction bases: 8. This chain's CDR3 is CSARVRRTGGLNTEAFF. In nucleotides, the CDR3 is TGCAGTGCTAGAGTCAGAAGGACAGGGGGACTGAACACTGAAGCTTTCTTT.

This clonotype was counted ten times or more. The rearrangement links TRBV12-5 to TRBJ2-7, with D hard to call. Germline V CDR1 and CDR2: LGHNT, FRNRAP. Trimming left V 4 bases short and J 6 bases short, with 7 bases between. CDR3 length: 11 residues. Here the CDR3 reads CASGSSTEQYF. Here the CDR3 DNA reads TGTGCTAGTGGTTCCAGCACCGAGCAGTACTTC. Full variable domain (remainder filled in from reference TRBV12-5 and TRBJ2-7): DARVTQTPRHKVTEMGQEVTMRCQPILGHNTVFWYRQTMMQGLELLAYFRNRAPLDDSGMPKDRFSAEMPDATLATLKIQPSEPRDSAVYFCASGSSTEQYFGPGTRLTVT.

The table lists this clonotype with a count of one. The J gene is TRBJ2-5, the V gene TRBV5-4; the D is unclear. The CDR3 totals 14 residues. Per the germline V gene, CDR1 is SGHNT and CDR2 is YYREEE (reference sequence). Between the trimmed V and J ends, which lost 6 bases and 1 base, there was a span of 13 bases. The CDR3 loop reads CASTDRASQETQYF. Here the CDR3 DNA reads TGTGCCAGCACCGACCGGGCCAGCCAAGAGACCCAGTACTTC. Combining the CDR3 with reference TRBV5-4 and TRBJ2-5 gives the whole variable domain ETGVTQSPTHLIKTRGQQVTLRCSSQSGHNTVSWYQQALGQGPQFIFQYYREEENGRGNFPPRFSGLQFPNYSSELNVNALELDDSALYLCASTDRASQETQYFGPGTRLLVL.

Many counts were recorded for this clonotype. The chain carries TRBV12-3 or TRBV12-4 and TRBJ2-5; 7 bases are a match to TRBD1. The CDR3 has 14 amino acids. V dropped 1 base and J dropped 5; count of bases not matched to a gene: 4. CDR3 in amino acids: CASSLDRGSETQYF. CDR3 nucleotides: TGTGCCAGCAGTTTAGACAGGGGTTCGGAGACCCAGTACTTC.

This clonotype has only one observation. The V call is TRBV7-2, the J call TRBJ2-3; 9 nucleotides agree with TRBD2. Germline V gene sequence: CDR1 SGHTA, CDR2 FQGNSA. V shed 7 bases, J shed 7 bases, and the junction held 12 bases outside the gene matches. CDR3 size: 15 residues. In DNA form, the CDR3 reads TGTGCCAGCACTCTAGCGGGACCAATGCGAAATACGCAGTATTTT. Its protein product is CASTLAGPMRNTQYF.

The CDR3 DNA sequence: TGTGCCAGCAGTTCCCTCATATTAGCGGGGGCCTCCCATTACGAGCAGTACTTC. Translated: CASSSLILAGASHYEQYF. The rearrangement uses TRBV27 and TRBJ2-7, with TRBD2 matching over 9 bases. Germline values: CDR1 MNHEY, CDR2 SMNVEV (reference sequence). This CDR3 region has 18 residues. The junction had 17 bases not matched to a gene; V was cut back by 4 bases and J by 4 bases.

This clonotype was found many times. The V gene is TRBV7-2, the J gene TRBJ2-7; D is unresolved. Germline V gene data show CDR1 as SGHTA and CDR2 as FQGNSA. The CDR3 consists of 13 residues. V shed 4 bases and J shed 0 bases, with 7 bases lying between them. CDR3 residues: CASSSAPSYEQYF. In nucleotides, the CDR3 is TGTGCCAGCAGCTCGGCCCCCTCCTACGAGCAGTACTTC.

This clonotype was detected only a few times. The V and J genes are TRBV12-3 or TRBV12-4 and TRBJ1-2; D is undetermined. The CDR3 extends over 13 amino acids. The V gene lost 10 bases and the J gene lost 5 bases, with 17 bases spanning the gap. Here the CDR3 reads CATQMEIGYGYTF. CDR3 DNA: TGTGCCACCCAGATGGAGATTGGTTATGGCTACACCTTC.

This clonotype was found a few times. The V call is TRBV10-3, the J call TRBJ1-1; TRBD1 aligns across 7 bases. Germline V lookup: CDR1 ENHRY, CDR2 SYGVKD. Trimming took 4 bases from V and 5 from J; bases not matched to a gene: 7. The CDR3 is 14 residues long. The chain's CDR3 is CAISAGGGITEAFF. The CDR3, as DNA: TGTGCCATCAGTGCCGGAGGGGGCATTACTGAAGCTTTCTTT.

This clonotype was found a few times. This chain joins TRBV20-1 and TRBJ1-4, with TRBD1 matching over 10 bases. The CDR3 spans 15 residues. Germline CDR1 reads DFQATT; CDR2 reads SNEGSKA (reference sequence). V gave up 6 bases and J gave up 8 bases; unmatched junction bases: 12. Here the CDR3 DNA reads TGCAGTGCAGCCCTCCGACAGGGGGCGCGGGAAAAACTGTTTTTT. Translating gives CSAALRQGAREKLFF.

This clonotype has a count of ten or more. This chain links TRBV27 with TRBJ1-1; TRBD1 matches at 8 bases. CDR3 length: 15 amino acids. V lost 5 bases and J lost 1; bases outside the gene matches: 6. CDR1 and CDR2 from the germline V gene are MNHEY and SMNVEV (reference sequence). As DNA, the CDR3 is TGTGCCAGCAGTCCAAGGACAGGGTGGAACACTGAAGCTTTCTTT. Translating it yields CASSPRTGWNTEAFF.

This clonotype was seen only a few times. A single base separates this from a much larger clone, so it may be a read error. The chain uses TRBV30 and TRBJ2-5, with D possibly being TRBD2 (6 bases). V was cut by 7 bases and J by 5 bases, with 20 bases left in between. The CDR3 consists of 14 residues. Per the germline V gene, CDR1 is GTSNPN and CDR2 is SVGIG (reference sequence). The DNA of the CDR3 is TGTGCCTCCTCCCGGGACTCTTTTGGGGAGACCCAGTACTTC. Amino acids: CASSRDSFGETQYF.

A note on this clonotype: With a much larger clone just one base away, this may be a read error. The chain couples TRBV20-1 to TRBJ2-7, with 9 bases fitting TRBD2. Germline V lookup: CDR1 DFQATT, CDR2 SNEGSKA (reference sequence). The V gene end was trimmed by 8 bases and the J gene end by 7 bases; junction bases not matched to a gene: 12. This CDR3 spans 13 amino acids. The DNA for the CDR3 is TGCAGTTCGGATAGCGGGGGCGGGGGTGAGCAGTACTTC. It yields the protein CSSDSGGGGEQYF.

This clonotype occurred many times. DNA of the CDR3: TGTGCCAGCAGCTTAAGGGGGGCCGCCGGGGAGCTGTTTTTT. Its translation is CASSLRGAAGELFF. The V call is TRBV7-3, the J call TRBJ2-2; D could derive from TRBD1 or TRBD2 (6 bases each). This CDR3 is 14 amino acids long. V dropped 1 base and J dropped 6 bases, with 9 bases sitting between them. Germline assignment: CDR1 SGHTA and CDR2 FQGTGA.

There are many counts of this clonotype. The V and J genes are TRBV27 and TRBJ1-6; 7 nucleotides match TRBD1. Unmatched junction bases numbered 5, after V lost 5 bases and J lost 7 bases. The CDR3 sequence is 14 residues long. The germline V gene has CDR1 MNHEY and CDR2 SMNVEV (reference sequence). CDR3 amino acids: CASSPRGSNSPLHF. In DNA form, the CDR3 reads TGTGCCAGCAGTCCCAGGGGGTCGAATTCACCCCTCCACTTT.

This clonotype appeared a few times. The rearrangement joins TRBV28 to TRBJ1-2, with D tentatively TRBD1 (6 bases). CDR3 length equals 13 residues. The V and J ends lost 1 base and 8 bases respectively, with 11 bases between them. Germline V gene lookup returns CDR1 MDHEN and CDR2 SYDVKM. CDR3 sequence (DNA): TGTGCCAGCAGTTTATCGGGGGCAAGGGGCTACACCTTC. Protein product: CASSLSGARGYTF.

Comment on this clonotype: A clone one base away is much larger, so this may be a read error. V is TRBV5-1 and J is TRBJ2-5; D gene ambiguous. This CDR3 contains 15 residues. Germline V gene lookup returns CDR1 SGHRS and CDR2 YFSETQ. V lost 0 bases to trimming and J lost 0 bases, with 9 bases between them. The CDR3 coding sequence is TGCGCCAGCAGCTTGGAGGGCAGGTACCAAGAGACCCAGTACTTC. The encoded protein is CASSLEGRYQETQYF.

The rearrangement links TRBV12-3 or TRBV12-4 to TRBJ2-7; 11 bases fit TRBD1. The CDR3 is 16 residues long. V was clipped by 6 bases and J by 5 bases; unmatched bases: 12. In nucleotides, the CDR3 is TGTGCCAGCAGCTTCAGGACAGGGGGCGCGACAAACGAGCAGTACTTC. It specifies CASSFRTGGATNEQYF.